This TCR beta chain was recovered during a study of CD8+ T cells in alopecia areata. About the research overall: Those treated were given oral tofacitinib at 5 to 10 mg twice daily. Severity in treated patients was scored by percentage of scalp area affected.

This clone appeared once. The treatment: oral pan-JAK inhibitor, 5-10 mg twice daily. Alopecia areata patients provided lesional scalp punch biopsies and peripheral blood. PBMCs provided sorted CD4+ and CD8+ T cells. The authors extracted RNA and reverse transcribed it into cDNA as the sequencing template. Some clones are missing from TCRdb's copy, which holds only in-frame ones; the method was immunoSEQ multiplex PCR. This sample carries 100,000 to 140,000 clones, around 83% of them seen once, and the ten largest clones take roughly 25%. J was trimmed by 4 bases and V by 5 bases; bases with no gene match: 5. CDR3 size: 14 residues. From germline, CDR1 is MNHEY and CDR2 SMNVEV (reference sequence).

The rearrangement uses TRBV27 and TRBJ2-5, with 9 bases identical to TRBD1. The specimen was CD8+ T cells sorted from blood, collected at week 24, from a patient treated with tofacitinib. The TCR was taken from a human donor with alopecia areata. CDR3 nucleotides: TGTGCCAGCAGTCCGGGACAGGGAAGAGAGACCCAGTACTTC. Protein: CASSPGQGRETQYF.